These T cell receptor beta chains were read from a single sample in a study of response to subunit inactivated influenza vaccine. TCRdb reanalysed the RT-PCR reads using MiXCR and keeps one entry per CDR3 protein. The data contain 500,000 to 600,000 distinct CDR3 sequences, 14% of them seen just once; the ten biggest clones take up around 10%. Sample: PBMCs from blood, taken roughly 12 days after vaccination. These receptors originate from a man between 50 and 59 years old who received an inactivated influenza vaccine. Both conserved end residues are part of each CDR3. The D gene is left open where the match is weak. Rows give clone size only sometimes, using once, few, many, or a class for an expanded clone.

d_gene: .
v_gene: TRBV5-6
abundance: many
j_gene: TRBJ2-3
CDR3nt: TGTGCCAGCAGATCCGTTCGAGGCACAGATACGCAGTATTTT
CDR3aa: CASRSVRGTDTQYF

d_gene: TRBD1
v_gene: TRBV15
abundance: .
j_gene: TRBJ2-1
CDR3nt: TGTGCCACCAGCGGCTACAGGGGACGACCAGGCGATGAGCAGTTCTTC
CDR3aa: CATSGYRGRPGDEQFF

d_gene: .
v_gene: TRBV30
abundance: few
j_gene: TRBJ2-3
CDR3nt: TGTGCCTGGAGTGTAGTAGATACGCAGTATTTT
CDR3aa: CAWSVVDTQYF

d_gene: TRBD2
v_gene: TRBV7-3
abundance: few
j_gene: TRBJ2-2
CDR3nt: TGTGCCAGCTCTCAGACTAGCGGGAGAGGCACCGGGGAGCTGTTTTTT
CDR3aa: CASSQTSGRGTGELFF

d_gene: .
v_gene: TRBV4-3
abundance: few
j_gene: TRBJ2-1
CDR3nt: TGCGCCAGCAGCCAAGATCGTCTAGCTTATAATGAGCAGTTCTTC
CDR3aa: CASSQDRLAYNEQFF

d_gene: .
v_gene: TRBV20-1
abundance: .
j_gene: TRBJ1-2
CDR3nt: TGCAGTGCACCGACCAGCCCTAGGGTGGCTAACTATGGCTACACCTTC
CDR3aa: CSAPTSPRVANYGYTF

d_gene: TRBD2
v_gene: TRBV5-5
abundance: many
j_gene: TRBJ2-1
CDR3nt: TGTGCCAGCAGCTTGGTTGGGAGGGCCCAGGTAATTGAGCAGTTCTTC
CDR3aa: CASSLVGRAQVIEQFF

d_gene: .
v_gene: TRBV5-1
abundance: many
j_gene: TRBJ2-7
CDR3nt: TGCGCCAGCAGCTTTAGTGCGGGTCCCTCCTACGAGCAGTACTTC
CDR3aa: CASSFSAGPSYEQYF

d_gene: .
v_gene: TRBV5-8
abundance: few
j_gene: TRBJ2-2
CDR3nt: TGTGCCAGCAGCCGAGGTGGGGTGCACACCGGGGAGCTGTTTTTT
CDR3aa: CASSRGGVHTGELFF

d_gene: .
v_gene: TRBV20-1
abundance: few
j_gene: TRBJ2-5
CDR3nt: TGCAGTGCTAGGGGGAGCCCCCCCGGGACCCAGTACTTC
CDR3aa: CSARGSPPGTQYF

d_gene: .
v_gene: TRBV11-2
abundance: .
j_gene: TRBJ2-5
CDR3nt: TGTGCCAGCAGCTTAGGTGGCGACGGCTGGGAGACCCAGTACTTC
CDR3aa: CASSLGGDGWETQYF

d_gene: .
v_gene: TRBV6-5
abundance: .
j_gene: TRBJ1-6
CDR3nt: TGTGCTAGCAGTTTGGACAGAAGCTCACCCCTCCACTTT
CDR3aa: CASSLDRSSPLHF

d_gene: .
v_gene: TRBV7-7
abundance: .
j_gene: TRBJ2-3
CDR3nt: TGTGCCAGCAGCCGACGGTCAGGATCCGGGTCAGATACGCAGTATTTT
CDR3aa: CASSRRSGSGSDTQYF

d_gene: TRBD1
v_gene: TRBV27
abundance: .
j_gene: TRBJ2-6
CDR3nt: TGTGCCAGCAGCCTGACAGGGGTTGGCTCTGGGGCCAACGTCCTGACTTTC
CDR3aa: CASSLTGVGSGANVLTF

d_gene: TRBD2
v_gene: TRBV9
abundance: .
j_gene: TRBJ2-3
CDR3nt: TGTGCCAGCGGACTAGCGGGAAGTTTCACAGATACGCAGTATTTT
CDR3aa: CASGLAGSFTDTQYF

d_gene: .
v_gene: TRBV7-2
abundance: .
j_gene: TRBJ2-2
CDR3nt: TGTGCCAGCAACTTGCACACCGGGGAGCTGTTTTTT
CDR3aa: CASNLHTGELFF